A selection of T cell receptor beta chains follows, all from one sample in a study of blood T cell repertoires in COVID-19. Profiling relied on immunoSEQ multiplex PCR, and the TCRdb table lists in-frame clones only, not all of them. Here the sample spans about 77,000 clones, around 89% being singletons. Sequenced sample: peripheral blood. The receptors originated from a woman older than 75 with acute or convalescent COVID-19. CDR3s include the opening cysteine and the closing phenylalanine or tryptophan. The D gene is left open where the match is weak. Size values are once, few and many counts, or a class for expanded clones, and some rows have none.

V: TRBV20-1
J: TRBJ1-2
size: NA
D: NA
DNA: TGCAGTGCTAGTACTCAGGTCCATGGCTACACCTTC
CDR3: CSASTQVHGYTF

V: TRBV2
J: TRBJ2-2
size: NA
D: TRBD2
DNA: TGTGCCAGCAGAATTAGCGGGAGGGCGCCAACCGGGGAGCTGTTTTTT
CDR3: CASRISGRAPTGELFF

V: TRBV6-5
J: TRBJ1-2
size: NA
D: TRBD1
DNA: TGTGCCAGCAGACTAGGACAGGGGGACTATGGCTACACCTTC
CDR3: CASRLGQGDYGYTF

V: TRBV28
J: TRBJ2-7
size: NA
D: NA
DNA: TGTGCCAGCACCGCTCCTGCGGGGTTAGAGCAGTACTTC
CDR3: CASTAPAGLEQYF

V: TRBV5-1
J: TRBJ2-1
size: NA
D: NA
DNA: TGCGCCAGCAGCTTCCCAGGGCGGTACAATGAGCAGTTCTTC
CDR3: CASSFPGRYNEQFF

V: TRBV4-2
J: TRBJ2-3
size: NA
D: TRBD2
DNA: TGTGCCAGCAGCCAAGCCCCCCGCGGGAGGCCCCCTAGCACAGATACGCAGTATTTT
CDR3: CASSQAPRGRPPSTDTQYF

V: TRBV6-1
J: TRBJ2-7
size: NA
D: NA
DNA: TGTGCCAGCAGTGAAGCGCGATTGGCGGGAAAACTCTACGAGCAGTACTTC
CDR3: CASSEARLAGKLYEQYF

V: TRBV20-1
J: TRBJ1-2
size: NA
D: NA
DNA: TGCAGTGTAGGGGTCTGGGATGGCTACACCTTC
CDR3: CSVGVWDGYTF

V: TRBV3-1/TRBV3-2
J: TRBJ2-7
size: NA
D: TRBD1
DNA: TGTGCCAGCAGCCAAAGATCAAGGGGGCACGAGCAGTACTTC
CDR3: CASSQRSRGHEQYF

V: TRBV16
J: TRBJ1-5
size: NA
D: TRBD1
DNA: TGTGCCAGCAGCCCTCCCCCGACAGGGGTGAGCAATCAGCCCCAGCATTTT
CDR3: CASSPPPTGVSNQPQHF

V: TRBV12-5
J: TRBJ1-6
size: NA
D: NA
DNA: TGTGCTAGTGGATTCAGCGGCTCCTATAATTCACCCCTCCACTTT
CDR3: CASGFSGSYNSPLHF

V: TRBV18
J: TRBJ2-1
size: once
D: TRBD2
DNA: TGTGCCAGCTCACCACCTGAGGGACTAGCGGGAGGTAGCTCCTACAATGAGCAGTTCTTC
CDR3: CASSPPEGLAGGSSYNEQFF

V: TRBV29-1
J: TRBJ1-5
size: NA
D: NA
DNA: TGCAGCGTGATTGGCCAGGGCAATCAGCCCCAGCATTTT
CDR3: CSVIGQGNQPQHF

V: TRBV10-3
J: TRBJ2-3
size: few
D: TRBD2
DNA: TGTGCCATCAGTGGGGGAGGGTTGAATACGCAGTATTTT
CDR3: CAISGGGLNTQYF

V: TRBV7-8
J: TRBJ2-1
size: NA
D: TRBD2
DNA: TGTGCCAGCAGCTTAGGAGCGGGAGGGGGCAATGAGCAGTTCTTC
CDR3: CASSLGAGGGNEQFF

V: TRBV3-1/TRBV3-2
J: TRBJ1-5
size: NA
D: TRBD1
DNA: TGTGCCAGCAGCCAAGGACAGGGGCAGCCCCAGCATTTT
CDR3: CASSQGQGQPQHF

V: TRBV9
J: TRBJ1-4
size: NA
D: TRBD1
DNA: TGTGCCAGCAGCCCCACCGGGACAGGGAATGAAAAACTGTTTTTT
CDR3: CASSPTGTGNEKLFF

V: TRBV6-5
J: TRBJ2-7
size: NA
D: NA
DNA: TGTGCCAGCAGTCCCCGGGGGATGTTAGAGCAGTACTTC
CDR3: CASSPRGMLEQYF

V: TRBV5-1
J: TRBJ2-3
size: NA
D: NA
DNA: TGCGCCAGCAGCTTGATCTGGCTAGCACCCACAGATACGCAGTATTTT
CDR3: CASSLIWLAPTDTQYF

V: TRBV19
J: TRBJ1-4
size: NA
D: TRBD1
DNA: TGTGCCAGTACCACCTCTAGGGGGACAGGGGACAAAAAACTGTTTTTT
CDR3: CASTTSRGTGDKKLFF

V: TRBV5-1
J: TRBJ1-2
size: NA
D: TRBD1
DNA: TGCGCCAGCAGCGGGCAGGGGGCGAACGGGGGCTACACCTTC
CDR3: CASSGQGANGGYTF

V: TRBV14
J: TRBJ2-5
size: NA
D: TRBD1
DNA: TGTGCCAGCAGCCAACGACTCCCACGACAGGGGAAAGAGACCCAGTACTTC
CDR3: CASSQRLPRQGKETQYF

V: TRBV6-5
J: TRBJ1-2
size: once
D: TRBD1
DNA: TGTGCCAGCAGAAGGACAGGAGCTAACTATGGCTACACCTTC
CDR3: CASRRTGANYGYTF

V: TRBV7-7
J: TRBJ2-5
size: once
D: TRBD2
DNA: TGTGCTAGCAGCTTGGGACTAGGGAATCAAGAGACCCAGTACTTC
CDR3: CASSLGLGNQETQYF

V: TRBV2
J: TRBJ2-2
size: NA
D: TRBD1
DNA: TGTGCCAGGAACCGGGACAGGGGCGCTACGAACACCGGGGAGCTGTTTTTT
CDR3: CARNRDRGATNTGELFF

V: TRBV18
J: TRBJ2-3
size: NA
D: TRBD2
DNA: TGTGCCAGCTCACCCGGCAGCGGGGGACGCACAGATACGCAGTATTTT
CDR3: CASSPGSGGRTDTQYF

V: TRBV6-2/TRBV6-3
J: TRBJ2-7
size: NA
D: TRBD1
DNA: TGTGCCAGCAGTTGGGGACAGGGGGGCTCCTACGAGCAGTACTTC
CDR3: CASSWGQGGSYEQYF

V: TRBV9
J: TRBJ2-2
size: NA
D: NA
DNA: TGTGCCAGCAGCGTAGTTGGCAGGGGCCCGAACACCGGGGAGCTGTTTTTT
CDR3: CASSVVGRGPNTGELFF

V: TRBV7-8
J: TRBJ2-5
size: NA
D: NA
DNA: TGTGCCAGCAGCCCTACACCGGGACAAGGAGAGACCCAGTACTTC
CDR3: CASSPTPGQGETQYF

V: TRBV4-2
J: TRBJ2-3
size: NA
D: NA
DNA: TGTGCCAGCAGCCAAGTTTTGTCGGGGGACAGCACAGATACGCAGTATTTT
CDR3: CASSQVLSGDSTDTQYF

V: TRBV5-1
J: TRBJ1-1
size: NA
D: NA
DNA: TGCGCCAGCAGCCCGGGCGGGGGAACAGGGACTGAAGCTTTCTTT
CDR3: CASSPGGGTGTEAFF